This TCR beta chain came from a study of brain T cells in children with intractable seizures. General observations from the study: Clones missing pre-surgery may reflect undersampling of that blood sample. Only CDR3 sequence similarity suggested viral specificity, without known HCMV serostatus.

The CDR3 totals 17 residues. Losses at the gene ends were 2 bases for V and 5 bases for J; bases not matched to a gene: 10. CDR1 SGDLS and CDR2 YYNGEE come from the germline V gene. A remark on this clone: Its antigen is unknown.

As for time point: blood from clinic visit 5 months post-surgery; TSC patient then seizure free. The sequenced cases were selected for having the highest brain T cell transcript signatures. Profiled with immunoSEQ multiplex PCR; TCRdb holds only in-frame clones, not every one. The sample includes hundreds of thousands of clones, 93% of them seen just once. The specimen comprised peripheral blood, sampled roughly 5 months after surgery. The rearrangement links TRBV9 to TRBJ2-3, with 11 bases aligning to TRBD2. This TCR was sampled from a boy less than two years old with tuberous sclerosis and intractable seizures. The CDR3 region is CASSVSGGGPSGDTQYF. Written as DNA, the CDR3 is TGTGCCAGCAGCGTTAGCGGGGGGGGGCCTTCGGGAGATACGCAGTATTTT.